This T cell receptor (beta chain) was captured in a study of T cells in Graves' hyperthyroidism and ophthalmopathy. Diagnoses used clinical symptoms, serum thyroxine and TRAb, thyroid ultrasound and orbital computed tomography. The authors took PBMCs from about 9.5 ml fresh peripheral blood. CDR1 and CDR2 (germline): SGHTA, FQGNSA. The CDR3 is made up of 15 amino acids. The ends lost 1 base at V and 6 bases at J; junction bases unmatched: 7. Amplification targeted TCR beta CDR3 regions from RNA transcripts. In the first-round RT-PCR of the TCR CDR3, the HTBI primer set was used. MiXCR, run by TCRdb on the multiplex PCR reads, gives a single entry per CDR3 protein. This repertoire shows roughly 560,000 distinct CDR3 sequences, about 15% found once; its top ten account for about 4%. Study findings and constraints: A model built on 13 V-J features separated ophthalmopathy from stable hyperthyroidism. Blood also carried most thyroid clonotypes expanded above 0.001.

Remarks on this clonotype: The target antigen is unknown.

What was sequenced was blood. This TCR was sampled from a middle-aged woman with Graves' ophthalmopathy. This chain joins TRBV7-2 and TRBJ2-7; 9 positions match TRBD1. CDR3 DNA sequence: TGTGCCAGCAGCTTAGGGACGGGACAGGGCTTCGAGCAGTACTTC. It specifies CASSLGTGQGFEQYF.